The 23 T cell receptor beta chains given below trace back to one sample, sequenced in a study of shared clonotypes between healthy human individuals. Measured with immunoSEQ multiplex PCR; TCRdb has only the in-frame clones, and not every one. The top ten clones hold approximately 0.13% of a sample with around 2.3 million clones, around 95% of them seen once. The material sequenced was naive CD4+ T cells sorted from blood. Sample subset: CD45RA+ positively selected. All receptors derive from a man between 18 and 35 years old in good health.

This chain connects TRBV19 to TRBJ1-5, with 7 bases identical to TRBD1. The CDR3 totals 13 residues. Germline V gives CDR1 LNHDA, CDR2 SQIVND (reference sequence). V lost 10 bases and J lost 3; bases outside the gene matches: 6. The CDR3: CATADRPNQPQHF. CDR3 DNA: TGTGCCACCGCGGACAGGCCCAATCAGCCCCAGCATTTT.

Comments on this clone: This sample includes further DNA sequences coding for the same CDR3. The V and J genes are TRBV5-1 and TRBJ2-3; 9 bases are shared with TRBD1. J gave up 3 bases and V 0 bases, and 2 bases lay outside the gene matches. Germline V gene data show CDR1 as SGHRS and CDR2 as YFSETQ. The CDR3 runs 15 residues. The CDR3 loop reads CASSLGDRDTDTQYF. The CDR3 DNA reads TGCGCCAGCAGCTTGGGGGACAGGGATACAGATACGCAGTATTTT.

The V call is TRBV28, the J call TRBJ1-6; weak D call: TRBD1 (6 bases). CDR1 is MDHEN and CDR2 is SYDVKM in the germline V gene. Trimming took 7 bases from V and 6 from J, leaving 16 bases between them. The CDR3 is 15 amino acids. This CDR3 is CASNGANRANSPLHF. DNA for the CDR3: TGTGCCAGCAACGGGGCAAACAGGGCTAATTCACCCCTCCACTTT.

The genes are TRBV25-1 and TRBJ2-7, with D uncertain. This CDR3 has 14 amino acids. The germline CDR1 and CDR2 sequences are MGHDK and SYGVNS. V lost 0 bases and J 2 bases, leaving 8 bases between the germline ends. CDR3 in DNA: TGTGCCAGCAGTGAATATTCAGGAGCCTACGAGCAGTACTTC. Its protein is CASSEYSGAYEQYF.

The gene calls are TRBV19 and TRBJ2-7; 8 bases are a match to TRBD2. The CDR3 runs to 16 residues. Looked up from germline, CDR1 is LNHDA and CDR2 is SQIVND (reference sequence). The J segment lost 2 bases and the V segment lost 4 bases, leaving 10 bases of the junction unmatched. The CDR3 sequence: CASSTTSGYSPYEQYF. The DNA of the CDR3 is TGTGCCAGTAGTACTACTAGCGGATACTCCCCCTACGAGCAGTACTTC.

This clone was found once. Other DNA sequences from this sample encode an identical CDR3 as well. The V gene is TRBV7-2, the J gene TRBJ1-6; D gene uncertain. Trimming pared 5 bases from V and 9 bases from J, leaving 11 bases between. Germline V gives CDR1 SGHTA, CDR2 FQGNSA. The CDR3 runs 13 residues. CDR3 loop: CASSLERGSPLHF. CDR3 nucleotides: TGTGCCAGCAGCCTGGAGCGGGGTTCACCCCTCCACTTT. Variable domain in full (rest from reference TRBV7-2 and TRBJ1-6): GAGVSQSPSNKVTEKGKDVELRCDPISGHTALYWYRQSLGQGLEFLIYFQGNSAPDKSGLPSDRFSAERTGGSVSTLTIQRTQQEDSAVYLCASSLERGSPLHFGNGTRLTVT.

The chain employs TRBV15 and TRBJ2-7; 7 bases match TRBD1. V lost 3 bases, J lost 5 bases, and 16 bases stayed unmatched. The CDR3 is made up of 17 amino acids. CDR1 and CDR2 (germline): LNHNV, YYDKDF (reference sequence). The CDR3 coding sequence is TGTGCCACCAGCAGGGTTGCACACAGGGGTGTAGGCGACGAGCAGTACTTC. Amino acid sequence: CATSRVAHRGVGDEQYF.

The chain links TRBV6-5 to TRBJ2-7, with 9 nucleotides matching TRBD2. The CDR3 loop spans 14 amino acids. Trimming at V came to 5 bases and at J to 4 bases, leaving 6 bases not matched to a gene. Per the germline V gene, CDR1 is MNHEY and CDR2 is SVGAGI. The CDR3 DNA follows: TGTGCCAGCAGTGACCCTAGCGGGAAATACGAGCAGTACTTC. This translates into CASSDPSGKYEQYF.

This clone was observed a handful of times. The rearrangement uses TRBV11-1 and TRBJ2-2, with D unresolved. This CDR3 contains 12 residues. The germline gives CDR1 SGHAT, CDR2 FQDESV (reference sequence). Trimming shortened V by 4 bases and J by 6 bases, and 6 bases separated the two germline ends. The CDR3 DNA reads TGTGCCAGCAGCTGGGCGGCCGGGGAGCTGTTTTTT. Translated: CASSWAAGELFF.

This chain joins TRBV5-4 and TRBJ2-1, with 8 bases that match TRBD1. The germline CDR1 and CDR2 sequences are SGHNT and YYREEE (reference sequence). The CDR3 is 15 amino acids. The V segment lost 2 bases and the J segment 1 base; nucleotides outside the gene matches: 2. The CDR3 is CASSFRQGSYNEQFF. The CDR3 DNA is TGTGCCAGCAGCTTCCGACAGGGGTCCTACAATGAGCAGTTCTTC.

The V call is TRBV7-9, the J call TRBJ2-3; D gene ambiguous. The germline V gene has CDR1 SEHNR and CDR2 FQNEAQ (reference sequence). The CDR3 has 15 amino acids. Trimming pared 3 bases from V and 1 base from J, leaving 11 bases between. The CDR3 sequence is CASSFPASGTDTQYF. Written as DNA, the CDR3 is TGTGCCAGCAGCTTTCCCGCCTCCGGCACAGATACGCAGTATTTT.

The gene calls are TRBV30 and TRBJ2-7, with 7 bases that match TRBD2. Germline lookup yields CDR1 GTSNPN and CDR2 SVGIG (reference sequence). Trimming at V came to 4 bases and at J to 1 base, leaving 16 bases not matched to a gene. There are 17 residues in the CDR3. CDR3 coding DNA: TGTGCCTGGACCAACAGCGGGACCTCGATTTCTTCCTACGAGCAGTACTTC. This gives the protein CAWTNSGTSISSYEQYF.

This chain joins TRBV2 and TRBJ1-1, with 8 bases fitting TRBD1. The junction had 9 bases not matched to a gene; V was cut back by 5 bases and J by 7 bases. The V gene's germline CDR1 is SNHLY and CDR2 FYNNEI. This CDR3 spans 14 amino acids. The CDR3 loop is CASSRSGGLVEAFF. The CDR3 bases are TGTGCCAGCAGTCGCTCAGGGGGCTTGGTTGAAGCTTTCTTT.

The gene calls are TRBV5-1 and TRBJ1-1; 8 bases line up with TRBD1. The V gene end was trimmed by 0 bases and the J gene end by 4 bases; junction bases not matched to a gene: 11. The CDR3 has 17 residues. The germline V gene has CDR1 SGHRS and CDR2 YFSETQ. The CDR3 reads CASSLEYFGQGGTEAFF. CDR3 in DNA: TGCGCCAGCAGCTTGGAGTATTTTGGACAGGGCGGCACTGAAGCTTTCTTT.

This clone has only a few counts. The chain links TRBV27 to TRBJ1-6; a possible D gene is TRBD1 (5 bases). Germline V gives CDR1 MNHEY, CDR2 SMNVEV (reference sequence). V lost 2 bases to trimming and J lost 5 bases, with 7 bases between them. CDR3 length equals 14 residues. The CDR3 region is CASSLDRDNSPLHF. The CDR3, as DNA: TGTGCCAGCAGTTTAGACAGAGATAATTCACCCCTCCACTTT.

The chain employs TRBV30 and TRBJ2-5, with D unclear. V was pared by 3 bases and J by 5 bases, with 13 bases between. Per germline, CDR1 GTSNPN and CDR2 SVGIG (reference sequence). There are 13 residues in the CDR3. CDR3 DNA sequence: TGTGCCTGGAGCCAGTGGGAAGGTGAGACCCAGTACTTC. This encodes CAWSQWEGETQYF.

Remarks on this clone: Other DNA sequences within the sample encode an identical CDR3. The J gene is TRBJ2-5, the V gene TRBV9; 11 nucleotides align to TRBD2. The V and J ends lost 0 bases and 4 bases, in that order; junction bases with no gene match: 2. Germline V gives CDR1 SGDLS, CDR2 YYNGEE. This CDR3 spans 15 amino acids. The CDR3 is CASSVDLAGGETQYF. CDR3 nucleotide sequence: TGTGCCAGCAGCGTAGACCTAGCGGGGGGAGAGACCCAGTACTTC.

The chain couples TRBV27 to TRBJ1-2; D is perhaps TRBD1 (6 bases). Trimming stripped 6 bases from V and 6 bases from J, with 14 bases between. The CDR3 has 13 amino acids. Germline V gene data show CDR1 as MNHEY and CDR2 as SMNVEV (reference sequence). The CDR3: CASSPTGTHGYTF. The CDR3 nucleotides are TGTGCCAGCAGCCCAACCGGGACACATGGCTACACCTTC.

V usage is TRBV28 and J usage is TRBJ2-3, with unresolved D. V was trimmed by 6 bases and J by 2 bases, leaving 9 bases between them. CDR3 size: 13 residues. CDR1 is MDHEN, CDR2 SYDVKM, per germline. This chain's CDR3 is CASRYSDTDTQYF. The CDR3 nucleotides read TGTGCCAGCAGATACTCGGACACAGATACGCAGTATTTT.

J is TRBJ1-2 and V is TRBV2; 7 positions agree with TRBD1. V dropped 5 bases and J dropped 4; count of bases not matched to a gene: 7. Germline assignment: CDR1 SNHLY and CDR2 FYNNEI. The CDR3 is 14 amino acids. The DNA for the CDR3 is TGTGCCAGCAGTCCGGGACAGACCCTCTATGGCTACACCTTC. Translating gives CASSPGQTLYGYTF.

This sequence joins TRBV27 and TRBJ2-2, with no clear D. V lost 8 bases to trimming and J lost 6 bases, with 25 bases between them. The CDR3 totals 17 residues. Germline-derived CDR1 and CDR2 are MNHEY and SMNVEV (reference sequence). Here the CDR3 reads CASFYRAAALTPGELFF. In DNA, the CDR3 is TGTGCCAGCTTCTATAGGGCGGCCGCTTTGACACCCGGGGAGCTGTTTTTT.

The chain carries TRBV18 and TRBJ2-7; D may be TRBD2 (6 bases). CDR3 size: 14 residues. Trimming took off 2 bases at V and 5 bases at J, with 13 bases between the two ends. CDR1 and CDR2 from the germline V gene are KGHSH and LQKENI. CDR3 DNA sequence: TGTGCCAGCTCACCAGGACTGGGGAGGAACGAGCAGTACTTC. Protein: CASSPGLGRNEQYF.

The table lists this clone with a count of one. Here the CDR3 DNA reads TGTGCCAGCAGTTACTCTCCGGGGGCGGACTATGGCTACACCTTC. It is translated as CASSYSPGADYGYTF. The chain combines TRBV6-6 with TRBJ1-2, with a tentative D call TRBD1 (6 bases). The ends were cut back, 0 bases at V and 3 bases at J, with 11 bases in the middle. The CDR3 extends over 15 amino acids. Germline V gene sequence: CDR1 MNHNY, CDR2 SVGAGI (reference sequence).